Listed here are 8 T cell receptor beta chains from one sample, sequenced in a study of a mutant IDH1 vaccine in newly diagnosed glioma. Some clones are missing from TCRdb's copy, which holds only in-frame ones; the method was immunoSEQ multiplex PCR. The sample holds around 60,000 clones, around 84% seen once. Specified time point: week 35, safety follow-up. Topical imiquimod accompanied each vaccine dose, which consisted of 300 ug of mutant IDH1 20-mer peptide. Their specific antigens are unknown. The starting material was PBMCs, obtained from a glioma patient whose treatment included an IDH1 peptide vaccine. These TCRs come from a man younger than 40 with glioma.

This chain uses TRBV6-5 with TRBJ1-2; D not resolved. Germline assignment: CDR1 MNHEY and CDR2 SVGAGI. Trimming shortened V by 8 bases and J by 3 bases, and 10 bases separated the two germline ends. The CDR3 totals 12 residues. The CDR3 nucleotides are TGTGCCAGCCGCGTTGGCGACTATGGCTACACCTTC. This encodes CASRVGDYGYTF.

This chain joins TRBV5-1 and TRBJ2-1; 10 bases align to TRBD1. Looked up from germline, CDR1 is SGHRS and CDR2 is YFSETQ. This CDR3 region has 16 residues. V was pared by 4 bases and J by 2 bases, with 6 bases of the junction left unmatched. The CDR3 loop is CASSPGQGNPYNEQFF. The CDR3 DNA reads as TGCGCCAGCAGCCCGGGACAGGGGAACCCCTACAATGAGCAGTTCTTC.

For the CDR3, the DNA is TGTGCCAGCAAAGACAACAGGGATGAGCAGTTCTTC. Its protein product is CASKDNRDEQFF. The V call is TRBV2, the J call TRBJ2-1, with D possibly TRBD1 on 6 matching bases. Germline CDR1 is SNHLY and CDR2 is FYNNEI. The V end was cut by 7 bases, the J end by 8 bases, with 12 bases between. The CDR3 sequence is 12 residues long.

The rearrangement joins TRBV7-9 to TRBJ1-6; D may be TRBD1 (5 bases). The CDR3 has 14 amino acids. The V end was cut by 0 bases, the J end by 8 bases, with 8 bases between. CDR1 and CDR2 from the germline V gene are SEHNR and FQNEAQ (reference sequence). The CDR3 bases are TGTGCCAGCAGCTTAGCAGGGGTTGATTCACCCCTCCACTTT. Translating it yields CASSLAGVDSPLHF.

This chain links TRBV11-3 with TRBJ2-7; D is ambiguous. The V gene lost 5 bases and the J gene lost 3 bases, with 14 bases spanning the gap. The CDR3 extends over 14 amino acids. Germline-derived CDR1 and CDR2 are SGHNT and YENEEA. The chain's CDR3 is CASSPPSRNYEQYF. The CDR3 DNA is TGTGCCAGCAGCCCGCCGAGCAGAAACTACGAGCAGTACTTC.

The chain employs TRBV18 and TRBJ2-7; perhaps TRBD1 as D (6 bases). In germline, CDR1 is KGHSH, CDR2 LQKENI. CDR3 length: 15 residues. Trimming removed 4 bases from V and 1 base from J, with 14 bases in between. CDR3 amino acids: CASSQRTASSYEQYF. CDR3 nucleotide sequence: TGTGCCAGCTCACAAAGGACAGCTTCATCCTACGAGCAGTACTTC.

With regard to this clone: Additional DNA sequences in this sample encode the identical CDR3. The CDR3 nucleotides are TGTGCCAGCAGCTTAGGACAGAACACTGAAGCTTTCTTT. Its translation: CASSLGQNTEAFF. The chain recombines TRBV7-2 with TRBJ1-1; D gene uncertain. Trimming left V 1 base short and J 1 base short, with 4 bases between. The CDR3 spans 13 residues. CDR1 is SGHTA and CDR2 is FQGNSA in the germline V gene.

The chain joins TRBV11-2 to TRBJ1-2, with D possibly being TRBD1 (6 bases). The CDR3 is 14 amino acids. Germline V lookup: CDR1 SGHAT, CDR2 FQNNGV. V gave up 4 bases and J gave up 4 bases, with 13 bases separating them. The CDR3 loop reads CASSSRTDGYGYTF. The DNA of the CDR3 is TGTGCCAGCAGCTCTCGGACAGACGGCTATGGCTACACCTTC.